The source of this T cell receptor (beta chain) is a study of T cell responses to AZD1222 COVID-19 vaccine. The study, taken as a whole, reports: The sample set comprised mostly white British donors with more females, and clonal diversity was possibly underestimated. Unmutated variant regions are reportedly targeted by nearly half of spike-specific TCRs. Without day 14 samples, only post-peak T cell repertoires were studied. Among AZD1222 vaccinees, only 5 to 7 were seropositive at baseline.

Some clones are missing from TCRdb's copy, which holds only in-frame ones; the method was immunoSEQ multiplex PCR. Of roughly 140,000 clones listed, about 91% are singletons. The V end was cut by 2 bases, the J end by 2 bases, with 13 bases between. Germline loops: CDR1 SGHTA, CDR2 FQGNSA. This CDR3 is 16 amino acids long. Points on this clone: Its antigen is as yet unknown.

This sequence joins TRBV7-2 and TRBJ2-1, with D perhaps matching TRBD1 (6 bases). The receptor's source is an adult in good health. Sequences were derived from peripheral blood, sampled on day 0 of AZD1222 vaccination. The CDR3 region has the DNA TGTGCCAGCAGCTTACAGGGGCCTACTACCTACAATGAGCAGTTCTTC. This translates into CASSLQGPTTYNEQFF. The full variable domain, rest sourced from reference TRBV7-2 and TRBJ2-1, is GAGVSQSPSNKVTEKGKDVELRCDPISGHTALYWYRQSLGQGLEFLIYFQGNSAPDKSGLPSDRFSAERTGGSVSTLTIQRTQQEDSAVYLCASSLQGPTTYNEQFFGPGTRLTVL.